This TCR beta chain appears in the sequencing data of a study of cytomegalovirus exposure and HLA in healthy donors. Study overall: The 90 to 150 validation repertoires, a later analysis reported, used the same platform as the approximately 730 repertoires from the first cohort. Study conclusions and caveats: According to reports, the classifier identified cytomegalovirus status with high specificity and sensitivity. TCR beta chains numbering some 160 were designated cytomegalovirus-associated.

On this clone: The antigen is not known.

V was shortened by 8 bases and J by 0 bases, with 20 bases between the two germline ends. CDR3 size: 16 residues. From germline, CDR1 is GTSNPN and CDR2 SVGIG (reference sequence). Method: immunoSEQ multiplex PCR; TCRdb's copy keeps in-frame clones and lacks some. The sample gives a few hundred thousand clones, approximately 90% of which show up once; 0.84% is in the top ten. The chain links TRBV30 to TRBJ2-1; a weak D match, TRBD2 (6 bases). The sequence derives from a woman under 30 in good health and CMV-seronegative. The specimen sequenced was PBMCs. The CDR3 DNA reads as TGTGCCGGGAACTATGGGGGGTTTAGCTCCTACAATGAGCAGTTCTTC. Translation gives CAGNYGGFSSYNEQFF.